This T cell receptor (beta chain) was obtained from a study of identical twins. Every one of the donors was a healthy Caucasian. On this clonotype itself: The antigen is undetermined.

Findings and limits, study-wide: Twin-shared out-of-frame alpha sequences were enriched for low generation probability.

TCRdb used MiXCR to reprocess the 5' RACE reads, holding one entry per CDR3 protein. This table has about 810,000 distinct CDR3 sequences, 9% to 15% appearing once. This sample was also put to use in a study of yellow fever vaccine responses in identical twins.

The sequenced sample was PBMCs. The TCR comes from a woman younger than 30 in good health.

The CDR3 DNA is TGCGCCAGCAGCTCGGCCGGGGGTAGCTATGGCTACACCTTC. Protein sequence: CASSSAGGSYGYTF. V and J are TRBV5-1 and TRBJ1-2, with D possibly matching TRBD1 (5 bases). Germline V gene data show CDR1 as SGHRS and CDR2 as YFSETQ. The V end was cut by 3 bases, the J end by 4 bases, with 13 bases between. This CDR3 has 14 amino acids.